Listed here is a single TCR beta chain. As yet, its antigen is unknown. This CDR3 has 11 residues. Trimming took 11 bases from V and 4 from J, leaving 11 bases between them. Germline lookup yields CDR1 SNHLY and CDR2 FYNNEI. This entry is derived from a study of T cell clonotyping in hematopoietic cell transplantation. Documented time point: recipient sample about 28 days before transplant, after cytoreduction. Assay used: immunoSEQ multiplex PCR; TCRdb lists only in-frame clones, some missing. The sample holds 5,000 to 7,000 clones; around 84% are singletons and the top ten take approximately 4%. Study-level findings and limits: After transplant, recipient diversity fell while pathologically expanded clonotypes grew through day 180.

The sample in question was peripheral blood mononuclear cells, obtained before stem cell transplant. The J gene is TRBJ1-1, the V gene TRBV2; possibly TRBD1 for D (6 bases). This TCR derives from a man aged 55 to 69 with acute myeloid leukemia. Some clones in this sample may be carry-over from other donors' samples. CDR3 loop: CAEDSVTEAFF. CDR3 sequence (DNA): TGTGCCGAGGACAGTGTCACTGAAGCTTTCTTT.